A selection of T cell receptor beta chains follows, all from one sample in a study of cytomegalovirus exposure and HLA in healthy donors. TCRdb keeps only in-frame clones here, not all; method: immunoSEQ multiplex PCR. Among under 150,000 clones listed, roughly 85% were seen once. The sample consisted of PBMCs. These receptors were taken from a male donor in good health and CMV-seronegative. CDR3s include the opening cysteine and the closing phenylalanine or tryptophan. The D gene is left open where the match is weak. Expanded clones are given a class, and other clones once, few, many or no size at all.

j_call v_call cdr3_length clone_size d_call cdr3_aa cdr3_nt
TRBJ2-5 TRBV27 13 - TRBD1 CASRGTAQETQYF TGTGCCAGCAGGGGGACAGCCCAAGAGACCCAGTACTTC
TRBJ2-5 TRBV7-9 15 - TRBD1 CASSPPGQGLETQYF TGTGCCAGCAGCCCTCCGGGACAGGGCCTGGAGACCCAGTACTTC
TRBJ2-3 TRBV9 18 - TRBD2 CASSRSRLAGGPTDTQYF TGTGCCAGCAGCAGATCTCGACTAGCGGGGGGGCCCACAGATACGCAGTATTTT
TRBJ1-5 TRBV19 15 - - CASRNATLGYEPQHF TGTGCCAGTCGGAACGCTACCCTAGGTTACGAGCCCCAGCATTTT
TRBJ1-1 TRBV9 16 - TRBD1 CASSFGQGFDNTEAFF TGTGCCAGCAGCTTCGGACAGGGCTTCGACAACACTGAAGCTTTCTTT
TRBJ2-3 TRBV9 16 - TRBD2 CASSALPAGATDTQYF TGTGCCAGCAGCGCGTTACCAGCGGGGGCCACAGATACGCAGTATTTT
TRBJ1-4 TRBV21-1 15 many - CASSSNNPGGEKLFF TGTGCCAGCAGCTCGAACAATCCAGGGGGAGAAAAACTGTTTTTT
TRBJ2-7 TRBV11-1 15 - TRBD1 CASSPDRGFSYEQYF TGTGCCAGCAGCCCGGACAGGGGTTTTAGCTACGAGCAGTACTTC
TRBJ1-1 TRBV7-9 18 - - CSSSFPGEWSPGRAEAFF TGTTCCAGCAGCTTCCCGGGGGAGTGGAGTCCCGGTAGGGCTGAAGCTTTCTTT
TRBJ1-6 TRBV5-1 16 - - CASSLGQDHNNSPLHF TGCGCCAGCAGCTTGGGACAGGACCATAATAATTCACCCCTCCACTTT
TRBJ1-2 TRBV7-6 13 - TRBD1 CASSLDRGGGYTF TGTGCCAGCAGCCTGGACAGGGGCGGAGGCTACACCTTC
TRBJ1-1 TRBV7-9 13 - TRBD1 CASRHRGHTEAFF TGTGCCAGCAGGCACAGGGGACACACTGAAGCTTTCTTT
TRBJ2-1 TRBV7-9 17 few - CASSLVRGHSSYNEQFF TGTGCCAGCAGCTTAGTCCGGGGACACAGCTCCTACAATGAGCAGTTCTTC
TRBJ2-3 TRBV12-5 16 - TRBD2 CASGPGTSGRADTQYF TGTGCTAGTGGCCCGGGGACTAGCGGGAGGGCAGATACGCAGTATTTT
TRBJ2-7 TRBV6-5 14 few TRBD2 CASSYSREGHEQYF TGTGCCAGCAGTTACTCGCGGGAGGGCCACGAGCAGTACTTC
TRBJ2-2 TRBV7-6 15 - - CASSFSPRGLGELFF TGTGCCAGCAGCTTTAGCCCCCGGGGACTCGGGGAGCTGTTTTTT
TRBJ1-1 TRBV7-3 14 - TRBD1 CASSLDRENTEAFF TGTGCCAGCAGCTTAGACAGGGAGAACACTGAAGCTTTCTTT
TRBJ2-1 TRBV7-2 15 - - CASSYRLSSYNEQFF TGTGCCAGCAGTTACCGCTTGAGCTCCTACAATGAGCAGTTCTTC
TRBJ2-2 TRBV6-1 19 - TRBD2 CASSATSGGPPRNTGELFF TGTGCCAGCAGTGCGACTAGCGGGGGACCTCCACGAAACACCGGGGAGCTGTTTTTT
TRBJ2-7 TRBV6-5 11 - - CASSPRDKQYF TGTGCCAGCAGCCCCCGGGATAAGCAGTACTTC
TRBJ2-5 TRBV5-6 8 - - CASSFKYF TGTGCCAGCAGCTTTAAGTACTTC
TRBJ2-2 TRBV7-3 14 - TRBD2 CASSLGGLAGELFF TGTGCCAGCAGCTTGGGCGGACTAGCCGGGGAGCTGTTTTTT
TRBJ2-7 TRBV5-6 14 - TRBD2 CASSLPSGMYEQYF TGTGCCAGCAGCTTACCTAGCGGGATGTACGAGCAGTACTTC
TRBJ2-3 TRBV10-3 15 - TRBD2 CARCLAGDSTDTQYF TGTGCCCGATGCCTGGCGGGAGATAGCACAGATACGCAGTATTTT
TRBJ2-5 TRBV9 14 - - CASSVGVVGETQYF TGTGCCAGCAGCGTAGGGGTGGTCGGGGAGACCCAGTACTTC
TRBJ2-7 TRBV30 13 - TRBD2 CAWSLGGRYEQYF TGTGCCTGGAGTTTGGGAGGGAGATACGAGCAGTACTTC
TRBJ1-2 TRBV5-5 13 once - CASSFGGAGGYTF TGTGCCAGCAGCTTCGGGGGGGCGGGCGGCTACACCTTC
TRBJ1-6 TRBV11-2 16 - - CASSPPRSSYNSPLHF TGTGCCAGCAGCCCGCCGAGGAGCTCCTATAATTCACCCCTCCACTTT
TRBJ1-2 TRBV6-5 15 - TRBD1 CASSSTGATNYGYTF TGTGCCAGCAGTTCGACAGGGGCTACTAACTATGGCTACACCTTC
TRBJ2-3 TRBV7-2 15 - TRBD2 CASSLLAGAADTQYF TGTGCCAGCAGTCTTCTAGCGGGGGCGGCAGATACGCAGTATTTT
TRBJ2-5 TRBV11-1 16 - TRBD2 CASSLDSGGWEETQYF TGTGCCAGCAGCTTAGATAGCGGGGGATGGGAGGAGACCCAGTACTTC
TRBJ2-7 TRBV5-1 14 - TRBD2 CASSLLGGSYEQYF TGCGCCAGCAGCTTGTTGGGGGGGTCCTACGAGCAGTACTTC
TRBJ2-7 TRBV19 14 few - CASSIGLPPGEQYF TGTGCCAGTAGTATTGGGTTGCCACCAGGCGAGCAGTACTTC
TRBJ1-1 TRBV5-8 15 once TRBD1 CASSPGTGPNTEAFF TGTGCCAGCAGCCCCGGGACAGGTCCCAACACTGAAGCTTTCTTT
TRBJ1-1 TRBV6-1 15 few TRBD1 CASSEGQGANTEAFF TGTGCCAGCAGCGAGGGACAGGGGGCGAACACTGAAGCTTTCTTT
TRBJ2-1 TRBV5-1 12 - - CASSQLGNEQFF TGCGCCAGCAGCCAACTAGGAAATGAGCAGTTCTTC
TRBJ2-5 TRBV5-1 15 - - CASSLLALWKETQYF TGCGCCAGCAGCTTACTAGCTTTGTGGAAAGAGACCCAGTACTTC
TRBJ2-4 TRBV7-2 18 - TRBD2 CASSLRLAGGAGKNIQYF TGTGCCAGCAGCTTGAGACTAGCGGGAGGTGCGGGGAAAAACATTCAGTACTTC
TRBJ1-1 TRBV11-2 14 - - CASSLFGGGPEAFF TGTGCCAGCAGCTTATTTGGGGGCGGGCCTGAAGCTTTCTTT
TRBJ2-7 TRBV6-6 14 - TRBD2 CASSRSGRWYEQYF TGTGCCAGCAGCCGGAGCGGGAGGTGGTACGAGCAGTACTTC
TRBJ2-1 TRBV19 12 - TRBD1 CASTADRGQQFF TGTGCCAGTACCGCGGACAGGGGTCAGCAGTTCTTC
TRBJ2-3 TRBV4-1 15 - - CASSQDRSPLHTQYF TGCGCCAGTAGCCAAGATCGGTCCCCGCTACATACGCAGTATTTT
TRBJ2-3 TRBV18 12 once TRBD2 CASSGGRDTQYF TGTGCCAGCTCCGGCGGGAGGGATACGCAGTATTTT
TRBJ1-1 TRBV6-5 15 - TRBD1 CASSQTPGGNTEAFF TGTGCCAGCAGTCAAACGCCAGGGGGGAACACTGAAGCTTTCTTT
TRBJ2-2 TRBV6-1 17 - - CASSEGELRYNTGELFF TGTGCCAGCAGTGAAGGAGAACTCCGATACAACACCGGGGAGCTGTTTTTT
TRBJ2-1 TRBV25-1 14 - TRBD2 CATSKRGGANEQFF TGTGCCACCTCAAAGCGGGGGGGGGCCAATGAGCAGTTCTTC
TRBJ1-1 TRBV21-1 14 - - CASSSPRGRTEAFF TGTGCCAGCAGCAGCCCAAGGGGAAGAACTGAAGCTTTCTTT
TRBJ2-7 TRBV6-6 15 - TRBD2 CASIQATSGRYEQYF TGTGCCAGCATTCAAGCGACTAGCGGGAGATACGAGCAGTACTTC
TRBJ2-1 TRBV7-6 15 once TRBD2 CASTYGRGVGNEQFF TGTGCCAGCACTTACGGGAGGGGAGTAGGCAATGAGCAGTTCTTC
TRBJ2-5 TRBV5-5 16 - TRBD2 CASRLTSGGVEETQYF TGTGCCAGCAGGCTGACTAGCGGGGGGGTGGAAGAGACCCAGTACTTC
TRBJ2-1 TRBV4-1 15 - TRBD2 CASSFSSGRQDEQFF TGCGCCAGCAGCTTTTCTAGCGGGAGGCAGGATGAGCAGTTCTTC
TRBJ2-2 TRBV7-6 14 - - CASSLAGNTGELFF TGTGCCAGCAGCTTAGCGGGCAACACCGGGGAGCTGTTTTTT
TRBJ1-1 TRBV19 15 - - CASSIGGRSNTEAFF TGTGCCAGTAGTATAGGGGGCAGATCGAACACTGAAGCTTTCTTT
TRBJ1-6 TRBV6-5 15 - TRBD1 CASTQGTGVASPLHF TGTGCCAGCACTCAAGGGACAGGGGTTGCTTCACCCCTCCACTTT